This is a list of T cell receptor beta chains from one sample in a study of T-cell memory formation after mild COVID-19. TCRdb re-analysed the 5' RACE reads in MiXCR, keeping a single row per CDR3 protein. The table records roughly 600,000 distinct CDR3 sequences, roughly 18% of them present only once. The sequenced material came from PBMCs or a T cell subset sorted from them (not recorded which). The receptors stem from an adult woman who had mild COVID-19 (a few samples of this study predate the infection). Cell type and time point are not known. The CDR3 runs from the conserved cysteine through the conserved F or W. A D gene is named only where the DNA matches it firmly. Some rows have no size entry. The others give once, few or many, or a class for an expanded clone.

v_gene,abundance,j_gene,d_gene,CDR3nt,CDR3aa
TRBV12-3/TRBV12-4,NA,TRBJ1-2,TRBD1,TGTGCCAGCCATCCGGGACAGGGGGCGGATGGCTACACCTTC,CASHPGQGADGYTF
TRBV7-9,NA,TRBJ1-3,NA,TGTGCCAGCAGCACACAAGTTTCCTCTGGAAACACCATATATTTT,CASSTQVSSGNTIYF
TRBV7-2,few,TRBJ2-2,TRBD2,TGTGCCAGCAGCAAAGAGGGACTAGCTAGCCGGGAGCTGTTTTTT,CASSKEGLASRELFF
TRBV29-1,NA,TRBJ2-1,TRBD2,TGCAGCGTTGAAGACGACGGGCTGGGACCTAGCGGGGGCTACAATGAGCAGTTCTTC,CSVEDDGLGPSGGYNEQFF
TRBV4-1,few,TRBJ2-7,NA,TGCGCCAGCAGCCAATACCTCGACGGCTACGAGCAGTACTTC,CASSQYLDGYEQYF
TRBV4-2,NA,TRBJ1-1,NA,TGTGCCAGCAGCCAAGCCGTTGCCAGGGGCAACACTGAAGCTTTCTTT,CASSQAVARGNTEAFF
TRBV5-1,many,TRBJ2-3,NA,TGCGCCAGCAGCGGAGGGACTCCGGCTAACACAGATACGCAGTATTTT,CASSGGTPANTDTQYF
TRBV11-1,few,TRBJ2-5,NA,TGTGCCAGCAGCTTCCCCACCGGGACTCTCGAAGAGACCCAGTACTTC,CASSFPTGTLEETQYF
TRBV7-9,NA,TRBJ2-7,NA,TGTGCCAGCGAGCAAACCTACGAGCAGTACTTC,CASEQTYEQYF
TRBV12-3/TRBV12-4,few,TRBJ2-3,NA,TGTGCCAGCAGTCCCCCCGAGGGCACAGATACGCAGTATTTT,CASSPPEGTDTQYF
TRBV12-3/TRBV12-4,few,TRBJ1-5,TRBD1,TGTGCCAGCAGTTTCCAGGGACAGGGGGTGCGCTATAGCAATCAGCCCCAGCATTTT,CASSFQGQGVRYSNQPQHF
TRBV6-5,few,TRBJ1-1,NA,TGTGCCAGCAGTTACAGGGTCGGTGGTGAAGCTTTCTTT,CASSYRVGGEAFF
TRBV4-2,NA,TRBJ2-3,NA,TGTGCCAGCAGCCAACGAGGGCGTACGCAGTATTTT,CASSQRGRTQYF
TRBV18,NA,TRBJ2-7,NA,TGTGCCAGCTCTACGGGGTCGGGCTCCTACGAGCAGTACTTC,CASSTGSGSYEQYF
TRBV6-1,NA,TRBJ1-1,NA,TGTGCCAGCAGTGTGGCGGCAGAGAACACTGAAGCTTTCTTT,CASSVAAENTEAFF
TRBV10-2,NA,TRBJ2-3,TRBD2,TGCGCCAGCAGTGAGTGGCCGGGACTAGCGGGAGCAGGGGGCACAGATACGCAGTATTTT,CASSEWPGLAGAGGTDTQYF
TRBV9,few,TRBJ2-2,NA,TGTGCCAGCAGCACGAGCTCAGGCACCGGGGAGCTGTTTTTT,CASSTSSGTGELFF
TRBV20-1,few,TRBJ2-3,TRBD2,TGCAGTGCTAGAGGTCCACTAGCGACCCGCCCAGATACGCAGTATTTT,CSARGPLATRPDTQYF
TRBV7-2,NA,TRBJ2-1,TRBD2,TGTGCCAGCAGCTCCACCCTAAGAGCGGGAGGGGTCTACAATGAGCAGTTCTTC,CASSSTLRAGGVYNEQFF
TRBV3-1,few,TRBJ2-3,TRBD1,TGTGCCAGCAGCCCAACATCCGGACAGGGGCCCACAGATACGCAGTATTTT,CASSPTSGQGPTDTQYF
TRBV29-1,NA,TRBJ2-1,TRBD2,TGCAGCGTTGACCCTAGCGGGGGGTTGGGCAATGAGCAGTTCTTC,CSVDPSGGLGNEQFF
TRBV14,NA,TRBJ2-7,NA,TGTGCCAGCAGCCATAACCCTCTATTGCAGTACTTC,CASSHNPLLQYF
TRBV7-9,few,TRBJ2-7,NA,TGTGCCAGCAGCTTAGCGGCGGGGACCCTCTACGAGCAGTACTTC,CASSLAAGTLYEQYF
TRBV7-2,NA,TRBJ1-1,NA,TGTGCCAGCAGCTCGGGACAAGACACTGAAGCTTTCTTT,CASSSGQDTEAFF
TRBV5-1,NA,TRBJ1-5,NA,TGCGCCAGCAGCGTGGGGGCAAATCAGCCCCAGCATTTT,CASSVGANQPQHF
TRBV2,few,TRBJ2-3,TRBD1,TGTGCCAGCAGCGCAGGGACAGGGGGCTGGGATACGCAGTATTTT,CASSAGTGGWDTQYF
TRBV5-1,few,TRBJ1-2,NA,TGCGCCAGCAGCTTGGAGAATAACTATGGCTACACCTTC,CASSLENNYGYTF
TRBV6-2/TRBV6-3,few,TRBJ1-1,NA,TGTGCCAGCAGTTATAGGCAGGTGGCGTGGACTGAAGCTTTCTTT,CASSYRQVAWTEAFF
TRBV4-1,NA,TRBJ1-1,TRBD1,TGCGCCAGCAGCCCATCGACAGGGTGGATGAACGAAGCTTTCTTT,CASSPSTGWMNEAFF